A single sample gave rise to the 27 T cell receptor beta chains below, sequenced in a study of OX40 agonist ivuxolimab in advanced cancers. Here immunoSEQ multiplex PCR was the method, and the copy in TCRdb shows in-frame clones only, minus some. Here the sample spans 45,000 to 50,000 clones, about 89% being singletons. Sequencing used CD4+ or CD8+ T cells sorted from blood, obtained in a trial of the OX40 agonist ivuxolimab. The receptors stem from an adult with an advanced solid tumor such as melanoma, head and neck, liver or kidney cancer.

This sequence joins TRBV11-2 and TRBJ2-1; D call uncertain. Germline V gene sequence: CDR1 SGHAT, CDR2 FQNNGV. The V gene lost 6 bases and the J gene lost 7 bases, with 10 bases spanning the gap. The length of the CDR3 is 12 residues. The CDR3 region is CASSKTGNEQFF. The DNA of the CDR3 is TGTGCCAGCAGTAAGACTGGGAATGAGCAGTTCTTC.

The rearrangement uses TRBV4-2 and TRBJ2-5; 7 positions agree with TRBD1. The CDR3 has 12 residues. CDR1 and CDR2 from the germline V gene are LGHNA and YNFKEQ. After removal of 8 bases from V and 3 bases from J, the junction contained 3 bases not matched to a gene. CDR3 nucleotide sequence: TGTGCCAGCGCCGGGACAGAAGAGACCCAGTACTTC. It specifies CASAGTEETQYF.

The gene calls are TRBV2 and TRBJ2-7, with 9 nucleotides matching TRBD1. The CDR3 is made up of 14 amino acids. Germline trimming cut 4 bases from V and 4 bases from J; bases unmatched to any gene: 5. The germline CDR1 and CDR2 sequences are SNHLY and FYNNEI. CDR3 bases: TGTGCCAGCAGTGCGGGACAGGGTATGTACGAGCAGTACTTC. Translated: CASSAGQGMYEQYF.

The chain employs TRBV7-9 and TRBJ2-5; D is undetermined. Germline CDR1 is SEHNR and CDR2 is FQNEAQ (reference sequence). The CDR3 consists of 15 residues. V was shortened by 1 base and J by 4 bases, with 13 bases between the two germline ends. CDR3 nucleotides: TGTGCCAGCAGCTTAGATCTGACACCGGTAGAGACCCAGTACTTC. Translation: CASSLDLTPVETQYF. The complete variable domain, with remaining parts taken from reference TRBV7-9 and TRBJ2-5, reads DTGVSQNPRHKITKRGQNVTFRCDPISEHNRLYWYRQTLGQGPEFLTYFQNEAQLEKSRLLSDRFSAERPKGSFSTLEIQRTEQGDSAMYLCASSLDLTPVETQYFGPGTRLLVL.

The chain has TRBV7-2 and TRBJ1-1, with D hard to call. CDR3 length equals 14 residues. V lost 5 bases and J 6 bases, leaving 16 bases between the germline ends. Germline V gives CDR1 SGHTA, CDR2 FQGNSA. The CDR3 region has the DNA TGTGCCAGCAGCCTGGCCTTGGGTGGGGCTGAAGCTTTCTTT. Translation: CASSLALGGAEAFF.

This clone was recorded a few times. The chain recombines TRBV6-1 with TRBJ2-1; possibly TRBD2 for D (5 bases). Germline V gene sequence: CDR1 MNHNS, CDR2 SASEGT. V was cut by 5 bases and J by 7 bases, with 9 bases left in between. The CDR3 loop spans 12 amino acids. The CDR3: CASSQWENEQFF. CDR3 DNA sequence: TGTGCCAGCAGTCAATGGGAGAATGAGCAGTTCTTC.

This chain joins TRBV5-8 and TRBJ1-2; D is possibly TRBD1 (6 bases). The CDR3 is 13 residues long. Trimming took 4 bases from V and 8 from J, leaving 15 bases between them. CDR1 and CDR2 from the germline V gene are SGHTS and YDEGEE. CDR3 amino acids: CASSPAQGGGYTF. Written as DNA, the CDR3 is TGTGCCAGCAGCCCCGCACAGGGCGGAGGCTACACCTTC.

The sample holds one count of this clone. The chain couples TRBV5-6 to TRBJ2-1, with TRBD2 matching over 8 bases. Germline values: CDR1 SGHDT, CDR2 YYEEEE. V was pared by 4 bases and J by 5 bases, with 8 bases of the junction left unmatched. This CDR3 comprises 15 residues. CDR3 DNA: TGTGCCAGCAGCCACTTCACTAGCGGCAACAATGAGCAGTTCTTC. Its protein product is CASSHFTSGNNEQFF.

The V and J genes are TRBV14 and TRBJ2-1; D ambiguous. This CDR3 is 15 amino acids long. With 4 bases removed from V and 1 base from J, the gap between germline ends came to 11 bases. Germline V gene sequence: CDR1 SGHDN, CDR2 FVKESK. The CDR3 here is CASSPPLGSYNEQFF. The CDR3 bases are TGTGCCAGCAGCCCGCCGTTGGGGTCCTACAATGAGCAGTTCTTC.

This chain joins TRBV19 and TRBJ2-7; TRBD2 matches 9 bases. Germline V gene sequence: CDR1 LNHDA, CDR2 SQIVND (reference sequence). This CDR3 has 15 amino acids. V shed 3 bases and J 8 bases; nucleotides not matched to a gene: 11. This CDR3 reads CASSMAAGGSVQQYF. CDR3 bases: TGTGCCAGTAGTATGGCGGCGGGGGGGAGTGTCCAGCAGTACTTC. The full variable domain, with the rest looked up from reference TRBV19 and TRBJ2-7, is DGGITQSPKYLFRKEGQNVTLSCEQNLNHDAMYWYRQDPGQGLRLIYYSQIVNDFQKGDIAEGYSVSREKKESFPLTVTSAQKNPTAFYLCASSMAAGGSVQQYFGPGTRLTVT.

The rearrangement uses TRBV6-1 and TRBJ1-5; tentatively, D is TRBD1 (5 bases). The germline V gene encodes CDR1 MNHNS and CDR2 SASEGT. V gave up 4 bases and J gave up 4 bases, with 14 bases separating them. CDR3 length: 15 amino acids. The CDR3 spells CASSAMDITNQPQHF. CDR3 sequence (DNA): TGTGCCAGCAGTGCCATGGACATCACAAATCAGCCCCAGCATTTT.

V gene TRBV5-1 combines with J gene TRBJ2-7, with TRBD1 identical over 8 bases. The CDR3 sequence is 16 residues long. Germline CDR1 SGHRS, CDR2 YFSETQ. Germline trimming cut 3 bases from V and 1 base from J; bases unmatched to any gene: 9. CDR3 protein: CASSYRRQGSSYEQYF. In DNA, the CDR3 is TGCGCCAGCAGCTACCGTAGACAGGGGAGTTCCTACGAGCAGTACTTC.

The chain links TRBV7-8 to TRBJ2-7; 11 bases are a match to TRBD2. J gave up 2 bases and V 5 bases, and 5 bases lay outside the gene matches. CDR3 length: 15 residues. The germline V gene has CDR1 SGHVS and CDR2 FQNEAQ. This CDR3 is CASSPGTSGTYEQYF. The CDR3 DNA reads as TGTGCCAGCAGCCCCGGGACTAGCGGCACCTACGAGCAGTACTTC.

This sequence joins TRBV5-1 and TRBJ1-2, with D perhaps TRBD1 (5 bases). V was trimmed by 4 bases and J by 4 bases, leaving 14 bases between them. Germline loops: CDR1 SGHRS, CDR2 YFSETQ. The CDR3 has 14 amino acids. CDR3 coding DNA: TGCGCCAGCAGCCCCGAAAGACAGAGCTATGGCTACACCTTC. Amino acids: CASSPERQSYGYTF.

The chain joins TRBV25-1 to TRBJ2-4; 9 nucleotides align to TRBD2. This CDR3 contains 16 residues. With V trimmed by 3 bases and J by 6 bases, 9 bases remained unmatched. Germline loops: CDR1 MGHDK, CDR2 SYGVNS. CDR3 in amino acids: CASSEEWRGGRNIQYF. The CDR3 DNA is TGTGCCAGCAGTGAGGAATGGCGGGGGGGCCGAAACATTCAGTACTTC.

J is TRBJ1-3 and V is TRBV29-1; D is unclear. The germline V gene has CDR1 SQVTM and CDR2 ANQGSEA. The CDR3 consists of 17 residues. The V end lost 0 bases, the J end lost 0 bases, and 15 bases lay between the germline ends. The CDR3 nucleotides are TGCAGCGTTGAAGATCCTCGTGCGGTGCGCTCTGGAAACACCATATATTTT. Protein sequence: CSVEDPRAVRSGNTIYF.

CDR3 nucleotides: TGCGCCAGCAGTACCACATGGGACAGGGGAAAAAAAACAGCCTACGAGCAGTACTTC. Protein: CASSTTWDRGKKTAYEQYF. The rearrangement joins TRBV10-1 to TRBJ2-7, with TRBD1 matching 10 bases. The trim removed 5 bases at V and 2 bases at J, leaving 18 bases unmatched. Looked up from germline, CDR1 is WNHNN and CDR2 is SYGVQD (reference sequence). The CDR3 is 19 residues long.

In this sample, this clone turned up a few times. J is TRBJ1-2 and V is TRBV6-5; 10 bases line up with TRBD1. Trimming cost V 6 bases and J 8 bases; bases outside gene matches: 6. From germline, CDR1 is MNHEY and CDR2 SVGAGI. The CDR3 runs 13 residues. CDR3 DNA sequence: TGTGCCAGCAGCAGACAGGGGGCGCGGGGCTACACCTTC. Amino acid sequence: CASSRQGARGYTF.

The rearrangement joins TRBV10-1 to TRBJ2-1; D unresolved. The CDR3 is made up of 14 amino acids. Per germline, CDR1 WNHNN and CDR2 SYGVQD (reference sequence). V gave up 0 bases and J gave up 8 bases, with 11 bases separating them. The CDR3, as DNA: TGCGCCAGCAGTGAGTCTGGCTCACGGGATGAGCAGTTCTTC. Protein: CASSESGSRDEQFF.

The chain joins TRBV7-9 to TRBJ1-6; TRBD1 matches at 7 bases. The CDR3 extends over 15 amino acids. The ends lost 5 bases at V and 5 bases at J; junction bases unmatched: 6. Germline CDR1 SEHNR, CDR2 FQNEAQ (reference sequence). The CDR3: CASSTRQGDNSPLHF. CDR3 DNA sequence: TGTGCCAGCAGCACCAGACAGGGAGATAATTCACCCCTCCACTTT.

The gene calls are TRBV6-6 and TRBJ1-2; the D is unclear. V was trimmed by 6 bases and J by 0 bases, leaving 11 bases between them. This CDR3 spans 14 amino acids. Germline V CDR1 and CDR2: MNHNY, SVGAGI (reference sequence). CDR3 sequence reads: CASSHGLTNYGYTF. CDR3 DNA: TGTGCCAGCAGCCACGGACTGACTAACTATGGCTACACCTTC.

CDR3 coding DNA: TGTGCCAGCAGCTGGCCGGACTACAGGGGGCTGACATGGAGCAATCAGCCCCAGCATTTT. It is translated as CASSWPDYRGLTWSNQPQHF. The chain couples TRBV5-8 to TRBJ1-5; 9 nucleotides agree with TRBD1. This CDR3 comprises 20 residues. Looked up from germline, CDR1 is SGHTS and CDR2 is YDEGEE. With 3 bases clipped from V and 1 base from J, the junction kept 17 bases outside the gene matches.

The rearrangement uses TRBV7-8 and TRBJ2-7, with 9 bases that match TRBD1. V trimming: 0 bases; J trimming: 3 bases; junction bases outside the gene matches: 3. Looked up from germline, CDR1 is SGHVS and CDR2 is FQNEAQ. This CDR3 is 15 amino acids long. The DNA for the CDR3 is TGTGCCAGCAGCTTAGCGGGACAGGGTGTCTACGAGCAGTACTTC. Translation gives CASSLAGQGVYEQYF.

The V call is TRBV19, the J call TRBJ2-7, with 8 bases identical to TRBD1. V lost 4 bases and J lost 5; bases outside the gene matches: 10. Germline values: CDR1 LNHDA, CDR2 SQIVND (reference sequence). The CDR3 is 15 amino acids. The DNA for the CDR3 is TGTGCCAGTAGTACTAGCACCAGGGGGCTTAACGAGCAGTACTTC. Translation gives CASSTSTRGLNEQYF.

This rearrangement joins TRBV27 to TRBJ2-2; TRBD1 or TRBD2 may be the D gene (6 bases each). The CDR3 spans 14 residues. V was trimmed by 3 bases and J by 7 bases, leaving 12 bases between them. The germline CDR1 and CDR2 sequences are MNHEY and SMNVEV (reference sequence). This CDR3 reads CASSFGGAGGELFF. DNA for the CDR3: TGTGCCAGCAGTTTCGGGGGCGCGGGCGGGGAGCTGTTTTTT.

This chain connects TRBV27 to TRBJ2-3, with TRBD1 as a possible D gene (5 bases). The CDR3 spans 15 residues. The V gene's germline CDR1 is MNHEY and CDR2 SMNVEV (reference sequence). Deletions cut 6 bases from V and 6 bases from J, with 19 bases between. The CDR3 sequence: CASSLLIGAADTQYF. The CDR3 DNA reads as TGTGCCAGCAGCCTACTTATAGGGGCTGCCGATACGCAGTATTTT.

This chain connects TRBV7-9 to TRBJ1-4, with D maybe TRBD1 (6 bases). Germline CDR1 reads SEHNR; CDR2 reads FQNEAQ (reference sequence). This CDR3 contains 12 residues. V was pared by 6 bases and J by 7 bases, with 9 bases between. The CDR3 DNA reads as TGTGCCAGCAGTAGCAGGGGTGAAAAACTGTTTTTT. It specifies CASSSRGEKLFF.